This T cell receptor beta chain was documented in a study of T-cell memory formation after mild COVID-19. The wider study: TCR clusters largely stayed donor specific.

Constant-segment primers and 5'RACE yielded cDNA libraries for TCR alpha and TCR beta, each carrying sample barcodes and UMIs. Each CDR3 protein gets one entry after TCRdb re-called the 5' RACE reads with MiXCR. The sample yields 300,000 to 400,000 distinct CDR3 sequences, roughly 13% seen once. Whole-study findings and limits: Cross-reactive memory seemingly joined, as some responding clones were found in pre-infection memory.

Only a few counts were recorded for this clonotype. Its antigen is not known. This CDR3 has 18 amino acids. The ends lost 6 bases at V and 2 bases at J; junction bases unmatched: 12. CDR1 is SGHTA, CDR2 FQGNSA, per germline. The sequenced sample was PBMCs or a T cell subset sorted from them (not recorded which). The clonotype comes from a man between 18 and 35 years old who had mild COVID-19 (a few samples of this study predate the infection). Cell type and time point are not known. V and J are TRBV7-2 and TRBJ2-3; 12 nucleotides line up with TRBD2. The CDR3 here is CASSSLKGLAGNTDTQYF. The CDR3 coding sequence is TGTGCCAGCAGTTCACTAAAAGGACTAGCGGGGAACACAGATACGCAGTATTTT.